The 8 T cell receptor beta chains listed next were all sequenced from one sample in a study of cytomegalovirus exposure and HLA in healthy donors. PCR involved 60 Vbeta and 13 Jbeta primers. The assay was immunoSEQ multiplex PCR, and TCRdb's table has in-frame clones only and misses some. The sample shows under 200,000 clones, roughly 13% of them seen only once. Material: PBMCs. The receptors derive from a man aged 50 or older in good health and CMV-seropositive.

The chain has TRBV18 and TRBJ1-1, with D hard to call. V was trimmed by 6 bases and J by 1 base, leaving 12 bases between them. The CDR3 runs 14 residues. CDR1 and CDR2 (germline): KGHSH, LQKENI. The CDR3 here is CASSLGRSNTEAFF. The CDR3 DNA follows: TGTGCCAGCTCTTTGGGCAGATCGAACACTGAAGCTTTCTTT.

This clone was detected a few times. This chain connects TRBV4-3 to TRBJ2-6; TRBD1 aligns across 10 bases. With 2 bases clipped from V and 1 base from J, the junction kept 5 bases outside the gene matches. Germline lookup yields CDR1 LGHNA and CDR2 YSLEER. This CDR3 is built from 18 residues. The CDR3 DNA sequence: TGCGCCAGCAGCCAAAAGACAGGGGGCGCTTCTGGGGCCAACGTCCTGACTTTC. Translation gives CASSQKTGGASGANVLTF.

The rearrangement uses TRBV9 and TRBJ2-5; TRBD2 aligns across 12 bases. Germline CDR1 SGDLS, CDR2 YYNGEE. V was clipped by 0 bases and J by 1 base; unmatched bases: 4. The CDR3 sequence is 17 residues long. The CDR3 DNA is TGTGCCAGCAGCGTAGCGGCGACTAGCGGGGGCCAAGAGACCCAGTACTTC. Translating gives CASSVAATSGGQETQYF. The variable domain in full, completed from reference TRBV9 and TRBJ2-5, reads DSGVTQTPKHLITATGQRVTLRCSPRSGDLSVYWYQQSLDQGLQFLIQYYNGEERAKGNILERFSAQQFPDLHSELNLSSLELGDSALYFCASSVAATSGGQETQYFGPGTRLLVL.

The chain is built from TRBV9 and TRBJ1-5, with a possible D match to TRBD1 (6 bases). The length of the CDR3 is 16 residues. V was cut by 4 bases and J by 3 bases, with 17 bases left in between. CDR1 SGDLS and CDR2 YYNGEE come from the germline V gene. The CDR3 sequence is CASSREGGQDNQPQHF. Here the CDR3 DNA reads TGTGCCAGCAGCCGAGAAGGGGGTCAGGACAATCAGCCCCAGCATTTT.

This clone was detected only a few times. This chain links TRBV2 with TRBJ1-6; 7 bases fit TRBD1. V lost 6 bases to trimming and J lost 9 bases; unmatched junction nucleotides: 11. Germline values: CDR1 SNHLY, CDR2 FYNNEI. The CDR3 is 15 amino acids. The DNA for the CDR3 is TGTGCCAGCAGGACAGGGCCCATCGCTAGTTCACCCCTCCACTTT. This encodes CASRTGPIASSPLHF. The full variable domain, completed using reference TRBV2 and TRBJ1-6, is EPEVTQTPSHQVTQMGQEVILRCVPISNHLYFYWYRQILGQKVEFLVSFYNNEISEKSEIFDDQFSVERPDGSNFTLKIRSTKLEDSAMYFCASRTGPIASSPLHFGNGTRLTVT.

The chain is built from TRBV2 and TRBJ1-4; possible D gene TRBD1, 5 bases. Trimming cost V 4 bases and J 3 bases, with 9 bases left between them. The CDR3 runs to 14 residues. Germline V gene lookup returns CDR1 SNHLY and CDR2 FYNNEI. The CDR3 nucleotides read TGTGCCAGCAGTGCTGGCAGGGCTAATGAAAAACTGTTTTTT. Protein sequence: CASSAGRANEKLFF.

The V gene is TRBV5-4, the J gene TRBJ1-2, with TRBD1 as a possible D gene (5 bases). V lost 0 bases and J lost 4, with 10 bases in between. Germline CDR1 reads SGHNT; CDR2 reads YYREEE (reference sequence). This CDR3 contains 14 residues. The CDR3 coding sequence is TGTGCCAGCAGCTTGGTAGGGGATTCCTATGGCTACACCTTC. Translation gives CASSLVGDSYGYTF.

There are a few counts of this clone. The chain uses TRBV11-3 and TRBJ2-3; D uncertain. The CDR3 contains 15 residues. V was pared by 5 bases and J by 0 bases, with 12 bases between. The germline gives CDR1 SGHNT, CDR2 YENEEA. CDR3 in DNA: TGTGCCAGCAGCCCAGAGGCAGCTAGCACAGATACGCAGTATTTT. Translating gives CASSPEAASTDTQYF.